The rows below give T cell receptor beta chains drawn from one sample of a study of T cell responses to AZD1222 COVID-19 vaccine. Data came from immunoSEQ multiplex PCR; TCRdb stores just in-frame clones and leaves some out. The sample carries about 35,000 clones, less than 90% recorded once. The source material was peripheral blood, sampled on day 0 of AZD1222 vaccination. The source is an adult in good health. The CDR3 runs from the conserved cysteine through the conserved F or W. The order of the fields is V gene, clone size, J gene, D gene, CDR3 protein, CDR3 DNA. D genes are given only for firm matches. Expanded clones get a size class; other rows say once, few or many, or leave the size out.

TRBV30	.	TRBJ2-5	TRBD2	CAWSVLAGYQETQYF	TGTGCCTGGAGTGTACTAGCGGGGTACCAAGAGACCCAGTACTTC
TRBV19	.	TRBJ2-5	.	CASSPLDSQETQYF	TGTGCCAGTAGTCCCCTGGACAGCCAAGAGACCCAGTACTTC
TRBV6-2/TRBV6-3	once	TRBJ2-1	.	CASSYSGLLAVF	TGTGCCAGCAGTTACTCTGGACTCCTGGCGGTCTTC
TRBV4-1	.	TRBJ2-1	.	CASSYESSYNEQFF	TGCGCCAGCAGCTACGAGAGCTCCTACAATGAGCAGTTCTTC
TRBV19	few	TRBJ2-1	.	CASCGARAYNEQFF	TGTGCCAGCTGCGGGGCCCGCGCCTACAATGAGCAGTTCTTC
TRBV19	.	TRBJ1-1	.	CASSIRGALTEAFF	TGTGCCAGTAGTATACGGGGGGCTTTAACTGAAGCTTTCTTT
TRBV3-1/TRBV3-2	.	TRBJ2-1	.	CASSQDFTVQFF	TGTGCCAGCAGCCAAGATTTCACAGTTCAGTTCTTC
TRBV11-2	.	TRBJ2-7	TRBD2	CASSSWTSATYEQYF	TGTGCCAGCAGCTCCTGGACTAGCGCAACCTACGAGCAGTACTTC
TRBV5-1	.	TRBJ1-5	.	CASSLGPANQPQHF	TGCGCCAGCAGCTTGGGGCCGGCAAACCAGCCCCAGCATTTT
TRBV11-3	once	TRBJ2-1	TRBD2	CASSLGLAGVNEQFF	TGTGCCAGCAGCTTAGGTCTAGCGGGGGTCAATGAGCAGTTCTTC
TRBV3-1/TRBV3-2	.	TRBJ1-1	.	CASSQDGTTEAFF	TGTGCCAGCAGCCAAGATGGGACCACTGAAGCTTTCTTT
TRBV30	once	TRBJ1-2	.	CAWSQDRHYGYTF	TGTGCCTGGAGTCAGGACCGGCACTATGGCTACACCTTC
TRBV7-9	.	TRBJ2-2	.	CASSSAGTGITGELFF	TGTGCCAGCAGCTCAGCCGGTACAGGAATCACCGGGGAGCTGTTTTTT
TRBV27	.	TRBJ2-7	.	CASSYIWGPSYEQYF	TGTGCCAGCAGTTATATATGGGGTCCCTCCTACGAGCAGTACTTC
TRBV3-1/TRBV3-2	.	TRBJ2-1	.	CASSQDYAYNEQFF	TGTGCCAGCAGCCAAGATTACGCATACAATGAGCAGTTCTTC
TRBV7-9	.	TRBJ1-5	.	CASGGPNSNQPQHF	TGTGCCAGCGGGGGGCCCAATAGCAATCAGCCCCAGCATTTT
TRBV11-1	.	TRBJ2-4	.	CASSATNLAKNIQYF	TGTGCCAGCAGCGCAACAAACTTAGCCAAAAACATTCAGTACTTC
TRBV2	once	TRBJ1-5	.	CASSERGGSNQPQHF	TGTGCCAGCAGTGAACGGGGAGGGAGCAATCAGCCCCAGCATTTT
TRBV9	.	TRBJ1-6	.	CASSAGSDRNSPLHF	TGTGCCAGCAGCGCGGGGTCAGATCGGAATTCACCCCTCCACTTT
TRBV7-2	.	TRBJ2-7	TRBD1	CASSVSGGAGYPQYF	TGTGCCAGCAGCGTCTCAGGGGGCGCAGGCTATCCGCAGTACTTC
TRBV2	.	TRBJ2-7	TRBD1	CASTRDRGPYEQYF	TGTGCCAGCACCCGGGACAGGGGGCCCTACGAGCAGTACTTC
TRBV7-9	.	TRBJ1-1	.	CASSPNMGGRTEAFF	TGTGCCAGCAGCCCTAACATGGGGGGCCGGACTGAAGCTTTCTTT
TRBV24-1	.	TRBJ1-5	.	CATSSGGLGNQPQHF	TGTGCCACCAGTTCGGGGGGCTTAGGCAATCAGCCCCAGCATTTT
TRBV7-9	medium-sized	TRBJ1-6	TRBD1	CASSLALQGISPLHF	TGTGCCAGCAGCTTAGCTTTACAGGGGATTTCACCCCTCCACTTT
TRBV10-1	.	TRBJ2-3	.	CASSEPGPTDTQYF	TGCGCCAGCAGTGAGCCTGGTCCCACAGATACGCAGTATTTT
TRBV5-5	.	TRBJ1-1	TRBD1	CASSTYRGGNTEAFF	TGTGCCAGCAGCACTTACAGGGGCGGGAACACTGAAGCTTTCTTT
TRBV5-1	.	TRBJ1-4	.	CASSLRAANEKLFF	TGCGCCAGCAGCTTGCGTGCAGCTAATGAAAAACTGTTTTTT
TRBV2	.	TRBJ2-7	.	CASSGLWGIDSYEQYF	TGTGCCAGCAGTGGCCTTTGGGGGATCGACTCCTACGAGCAGTACTTC
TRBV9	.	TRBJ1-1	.	CASSVVDGNTEAFF	TGTGCCAGCAGCGTAGTGGATGGGAACACTGAAGCTTTCTTT
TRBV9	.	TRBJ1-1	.	CASSPGERVYTEAFF	TGTGCCAGCAGCCCAGGGGAAAGGGTGTATACTGAAGCTTTCTTT
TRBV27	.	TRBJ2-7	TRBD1	CASSLSVQGASYEQYF	TGTGCCAGCAGTTTATCGGTTCAGGGGGCCTCCTACGAGCAGTACTTC
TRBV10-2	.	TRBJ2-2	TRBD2	CASRVAGEAGELFF	TGCGCCAGCAGGGTAGCGGGAGAGGCCGGGGAGCTGTTTTTT
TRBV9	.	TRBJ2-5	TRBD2	CASSPGGGLETQYF	TGTGCCAGCAGCCCCGGGGGGGGGTTGGAGACCCAGTACTTC
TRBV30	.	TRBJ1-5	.	CAWRGSGAAQPQHF	TGTGCCTGGAGAGGATCAGGGGCGGCTCAGCCCCAGCATTTT
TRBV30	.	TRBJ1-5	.	CAWSSHLSGTVNQPQHF	TGTGCCTGGAGTTCACATCTTTCCGGGACCGTCAATCAGCCCCAGCATTTT
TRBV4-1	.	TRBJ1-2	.	CASSLTTRTLANYGYTF	TGCGCCAGCAGCCTGACAACCAGGACCTTAGCTAACTATGGCTACACCTTC
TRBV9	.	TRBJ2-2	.	CASSVGQTNTGELFF	TGTGCCAGCAGCGTAGGGCAGACGAACACCGGGGAGCTGTTTTTT
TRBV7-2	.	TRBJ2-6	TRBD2	CASSPQTGLISGANVLTF	TGTGCCAGCAGCCCTCAGACGGGACTAATCTCTGGGGCCAACGTCCTGACTTTC
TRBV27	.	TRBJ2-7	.	CASREGGGRWQYF	TGTGCCAGCAGAGAGGGGGGCGGTCGGTGGCAGTACTTC
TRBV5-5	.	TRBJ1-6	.	CASSFTGNSPLHF	TGTGCCAGCAGCTTTACAGGGAATTCACCCCTCCACTTT
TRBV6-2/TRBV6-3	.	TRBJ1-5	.	CASSYPFGANQPQHF	TGTGCCAGCAGTTACCCCTTTGGGGCGAATCAGCCCCAGCATTTT
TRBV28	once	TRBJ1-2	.	CASTGLTYGYTF	TGTGCCAGCACGGGGTTAACGTATGGCTACACCTTC